One sample yielded the 4 T cell receptor beta chains listed below, sequenced in a study of shared clonotypes between healthy human individuals. Sequencing was performed with immunoSEQ multiplex PCR; in TCRdb, only in-frame clones are kept and a portion is missing. This table holds 950,000 to 1,100,000 clones, around 76% found once. The sample consisted of memory CD4+ T cells sorted from blood. Stated subset: CD45RA-negative fraction. These receptors all come from a man aged 18 to 35 in good health.

The V and J genes are TRBV10-3 and TRBJ1-5; a weak D match, TRBD1 (5 bases). Trimming removed 2 bases from V and 9 bases from J, with 20 bases in between. Looked up from germline, CDR1 is ENHRY and CDR2 is SYGVKD. CDR3 length: 16 amino acids. CDR3 residues: CAISETLTTPGPPQHF. The CDR3 DNA reads as TGTGCCATCAGTGAGACACTAACAACCCCGGGACCGCCCCAGCATTTT.

The chain recombines TRBV6-5 with TRBJ1-2; D is possibly TRBD1 (5 bases). CDR3 size: 15 residues. From germline, CDR1 is MNHEY and CDR2 SVGAGI. V was cut by 0 bases and J by 0 bases, with 8 bases left in between. CDR3 loop: CASSYSTEPNYGYTF. The DNA of the CDR3 is TGTGCCAGCAGTTACTCGACAGAGCCTAACTATGGCTACACCTTC.

This clone is a singleton in its sample. This chain uses TRBV28 with TRBJ1-1; a possible D gene is TRBD1 (5 bases). CDR1 is MDHEN, CDR2 SYDVKM, per germline. This CDR3 comprises 11 residues. The CDR3, as DNA: TGTGGTTCGTTGGGGGACACTGAAGCTTTCTTT. Its translation: CGSLGDTEAFF.

This clone was counted a few times. The gene calls are TRBV5-6 and TRBJ2-1, with TRBD2 identical over 10 bases. Germline values: CDR1 SGHDT, CDR2 YYEEEE. Trimming took 4 bases from V and 9 from J; bases not matched to a gene: 13. This CDR3 contains 16 residues. For the CDR3, the DNA is TGTGCCAGCAGCGAAACGGGACTAGCGACCCCCGGTGAGCAGTTCTTC. Translation gives CASSETGLATPGEQFF.